The 18 T cell receptor beta chains in this list originate from one sample, sequenced in a study of cytomegalovirus exposure and HLA in healthy donors. Method: immunoSEQ multiplex PCR; TCRdb's copy keeps in-frame clones and lacks some. The sample lists more than 100,000 clones, 85% to 90% occurring once. Material: PBMCs. All receptors come from a woman between 18 and 29 years old in good health and CMV-seropositive.

This chain links TRBV19 with TRBJ1-2; D gene unclear. Germline V CDR1 and CDR2: LNHDA, SQIVND (reference sequence). CDR3 length: 14 residues. V was trimmed by 6 bases and J by 8 bases, leaving 19 bases between them. The CDR3 loop reads CASSAPQSGRGYTF. In DNA form, the CDR3 reads TGTGCCAGTAGCGCTCCGCAGTCTGGGAGGGGCTACACCTTC.

CDR3 amino acids: CASSRDRGDTEAFF. CDR3 DNA: TGCGCCAGCAGCAGAGACAGGGGGGACACTGAAGCTTTCTTT. This chain uses TRBV5-1 with TRBJ1-1; 9 positions agree with TRBD1. Germline V gives CDR1 SGHRS, CDR2 YFSETQ. Losses at the gene ends were 4 bases for V and 3 bases for J; bases not matched to a gene: 4. This CDR3 has 14 residues.

V gene TRBV7-9 combines with J gene TRBJ2-1, with D perhaps matching TRBD2 (6 bases). Germline lookup yields CDR1 SEHNR and CDR2 FQNEAQ (reference sequence). V lost 3 bases to trimming and J lost 4 bases, with 13 bases between them. The CDR3 has 15 residues. The CDR3 DNA sequence: TGTGCCAGCAGCTTGGGACTGGCCGATTACAATGAGCAGTTCTTC. Residues: CASSLGLADYNEQFF.

The chain couples TRBV6-5 to TRBJ2-4, with 7 bases aligning to TRBD1. The CDR3 extends over 15 amino acids. V was clipped by 10 bases and J by 3 bases; unmatched bases: 12. Germline loops: CDR1 MNHEY, CDR2 SVGAGI. The CDR3 DNA follows: TGTGCCACAGTCGACAGGGCGTCTGTCAAAAACATTCAGTACTTC. As protein: CATVDRASVKNIQYF.

The chain links TRBV18 to TRBJ1-5; D is perhaps TRBD1 (5 bases). The CDR3 totals 16 residues. Trimming removed 6 bases at V and 1 base at J, with 16 bases between. In germline, CDR1 is KGHSH, CDR2 LQKENI. The CDR3 nucleotides read TGTGCCAGCTCTCCGATCGACAGAGGAAGCAATCAGCCCCAGCATTTT. It translates to CASSPIDRGSNQPQHF.

The rearrangement joins TRBV9 to TRBJ1-6; no reliable D call. This CDR3 comprises 14 residues. Trimming took off 2 bases at V and 7 bases at J, with 10 bases between the two ends. Germline values: CDR1 SGDLS, CDR2 YYNGEE. Here the CDR3 reads CASSVGWANSPLHF. The DNA of the CDR3 is TGTGCCAGCAGCGTCGGTTGGGCCAATTCACCCCTCCACTTT. Full variable domain (missing parts from reference TRBV9 and TRBJ1-6): DSGVTQTPKHLITATGQRVTLRCSPRSGDLSVYWYQQSLDQGLQFLIQYYNGEERAKGNILERFSAQQFPDLHSELNLSSLELGDSALYFCASSVGWANSPLHFGNGTRLTVT.

The chain recombines TRBV9 with TRBJ1-1; D unclear. The germline V and J ends were trimmed by 3 bases and 1 base, with 4 bases remaining between them. CDR3 length: 12 residues. The germline V gene encodes CDR1 SGDLS and CDR2 YYNGEE. The CDR3 sequence is CASSAQNTEAFF. The CDR3 nucleotides read TGTGCCAGCAGCGCACAGAACACTGAAGCTTTCTTT.

The chain combines TRBV7-3 with TRBJ2-3; TRBD1 agrees at 9 bases. J gave up 5 bases and V 5 bases, and 5 bases lay outside the gene matches. The CDR3 contains 14 residues. CDR1 and CDR2 (germline): SGHTA, FQGTGA. In nucleotides, the CDR3 is TGTGCCAGCAGCACGACAGGGGGTCGAGATACGCAGTATTTT. Its protein product is CASSTTGGRDTQYF.

This clone came up a few times. CDR3 region: CASSDQGDGYTF. CDR3 sequence (DNA): TGTGCCAGCAGTGACCAGGGGGATGGCTACACCTTC. The chain joins TRBV25-1 to TRBJ1-2, with TRBD1 matching 7 bases. Germline trimming cut 3 bases from V and 6 bases from J; bases unmatched to any gene: 1. This CDR3 is built from 12 residues. Germline assignment: CDR1 MGHDK and CDR2 SYGVNS.

The V and J genes are TRBV4-2 and TRBJ2-4; tentative D call: TRBD1 (5 bases). The V end lost 4 bases, the J end lost 1 base, and 8 bases lay between the germline ends. The CDR3 is 14 amino acids. CDR1 is LGHNA, CDR2 YNFKEQ, per germline. The DNA of the CDR3 is TGTGCCAGCAGCCCCCAGGGCGCCAAAAACATTCAGTACTTC. Translated, it gives CASSPQGAKNIQYF.

The rearrangement joins TRBV5-6 to TRBJ1-2; no clear D. Germline CDR1 reads SGHDT; CDR2 reads YYEEEE. The CDR3 consists of 12 residues. V gave up 2 bases and J gave up 5 bases, with 7 bases separating them. As DNA, the CDR3 is TGTGCCAGCAGCTTAAAAGCTTATGGCTACACCTTC. As protein: CASSLKAYGYTF.

J is TRBJ2-1 and V is TRBV28; 10 nucleotides line up with TRBD2. CDR3 length: 13 residues. V was pared by 8 bases and J by 4 bases, with 2 bases of the junction left unmatched. Germline CDR1 is MDHEN and CDR2 is SYDVKM. This CDR3 reads CASGLAAYNEQFF. Written as DNA, the CDR3 is TGTGCCAGCGGACTAGCGGCATACAATGAGCAGTTCTTC.

This clone has just one count. V is TRBV28 and J is TRBJ1-1; 7 bases are shared with TRBD1. This CDR3 spans 12 amino acids. V shed 4 bases and J 8 bases; nucleotides not matched to a gene: 4. Germline CDR1 and CDR2: MDHEN and SYDVKM. The CDR3 DNA is TGTGCCAGCAGTTACAGGGGAGCGGAAGCTTTCTTT. It translates to CASSYRGAEAFF. Based on the CDR3 plus reference TRBV28 and TRBJ1-1, the full variable domain is DVKVTQSSRYLVKRTGEKVFLECVQDMDHENMFWYRQDPGLGLRLIYFSYDVKMKEKGDIPEGYSVSREKKERFSLILESASTNQTSMYLCASSYRGAEAFFGQGTRLTVV.

This rearrangement joins TRBV7-2 to TRBJ2-7; D uncertain. The CDR3 length is 15 residues. CDR1 is SGHTA and CDR2 is FQGNSA in the germline V gene. The V and J ends lost 1 base and 4 bases respectively, with 14 bases between them. CDR3 loop: CASSLGAPPNYEQYF. The CDR3, as DNA: TGTGCCAGCAGCTTAGGCGCGCCCCCGAATTACGAGCAGTACTTC.

V gene TRBV18 combines with J gene TRBJ1-5, with D possibly matching TRBD1 (6 bases). This CDR3 spans 15 amino acids. V gave up 4 bases and J gave up 1 base, with 11 bases separating them. CDR1 is KGHSH and CDR2 is LQKENI in the germline V gene. CDR3 residues: CASSRSGASNQPQHF. CDR3 in DNA: TGTGCCAGCTCACGGTCAGGGGCGAGCAATCAGCCCCAGCATTTT.

J is TRBJ2-3 and V is TRBV9; TRBD2 matches at 7 bases. The ends lost 5 bases at V and 4 bases at J; junction bases unmatched: 7. CDR3 length: 14 residues. Germline assignment: CDR1 SGDLS and CDR2 YYNGEE. CDR3 DNA: TGTGCCAGCAGTCTAGCGGCGGGCGCAGATACGCAGTATTTT. Amino acid sequence: CASSLAAGADTQYF.

The genes are TRBV19 and TRBJ1-2; 8 bases map to TRBD1. J was trimmed by 0 bases and V by 2 bases; bases with no gene match: 5. This CDR3 comprises 16 residues. From germline, CDR1 is LNHDA and CDR2 SQIVND (reference sequence). The CDR3 nucleotides read TGTGCCAGTAGTATATCAGGGGGCCGAGCTAACTATGGCTACACCTTC. Its translation is CASSISGGRANYGYTF.

The chain recombines TRBV28 with TRBJ1-5; 7 nucleotides match TRBD1. V shed 3 bases and J 1 base; nucleotides not matched to a gene: 12. The CDR3 covers 18 residues. CDR1 and CDR2 (germline): MDHEN, SYDVKM. The CDR3 coding sequence is TGTGCCAGCAGTTTCCCCGGGACAGACCCAAAAAGCAATCAGCCCCAGCATTTT. This sequence encodes CASSFPGTDPKSNQPQHF.